This TCR beta chain originates from a study of T cell responses to AZD1222 COVID-19 vaccine. Study-wide results and caveats: The donor group comprised mostly white British people and more females; the analysis possibly underestimated clonal diversity.

Remarks on this clone: Its specificity is unknown.

Some clones are missing from TCRdb's copy, which holds only in-frame ones; the method was immunoSEQ multiplex PCR. This table holds about 140,000 clones, about 93% found once. This CDR3 region has 15 residues. Germline V lookup: CDR1 MNHNS, CDR2 SASEGT. V shed 0 bases and J shed 2 bases, with 11 bases lying between them. The source material was peripheral blood, sampled 28 days after the second AZD1222 dose. This receptor was identified in an adult who received the AZD1222 COVID-19 vaccine. V usage is TRBV6-1 and J usage is TRBJ2-7, with a weak D call TRBD1 (6 bases). Written as DNA, the CDR3 is TGTGCCAGCAGTGAAGCGGCAGGGGCTCCCTACGAGCAGTACTTC. As protein: CASSEAAGAPYEQYF.